This T cell receptor (beta chain) was captured in a study of cytomegalovirus exposure and HLA in healthy donors. Study-level findings and limits: Later examination showed HLA-associated TCR beta chains had greater clonal expansion than equally common others.

Remarks on this clone: Its cognate antigen is unknown.

Both 60 Vbeta primers and 13 Jbeta primers went into the PCR. The method was immunoSEQ multiplex PCR; TCRdb's version includes in-frame clones alone and lacks a portion of them. Of roughly 130,000 clones detected, roughly 80% appear once; the ten largest clones hold less than 2.5%. The CDR3 spans 13 residues. V lost 5 bases and J lost 16, with 21 bases in between. Germline CDR1 is MNHEY and CDR2 is SMNVEV (reference sequence). The chain combines TRBV27 with TRBJ1-3; tentatively, D is TRBD1 (5 bases). Sequencing used PBMCs. This receptor was identified in a woman aged 40 to 50 in good health and CMV-seropositive. CDR3 protein: CASSPGNSRGLYF. CDR3 nucleotide sequence: TGTGCCAGCAGTCCCGGAAATTCTAGGGGATTGTATTTT.